What follows is one T cell receptor (beta chain) and its context. No antigen is known for it. These data belong to a study of blood T cells in healthy people across ages. Study-wide points: Since the PBMCs were unsorted, naive and antigen-experienced cells could not be conclusively compared.

Caucasian, healthy and from Russia, the donors were aged between about 6 and 90. The authors extracted at least 5 micrograms of total RNA per sample. The CDR3 has 15 amino acids. V was cut by 0 bases and J by 8 bases, with 19 bases left in between. Looked up from germline, CDR1 is DFQATT and CDR2 is SNEGSKA (reference sequence). A second PCR of 7 to 11 cycles used a sample-barcoded 5' primer and a J-beta primer mix. TCRdb re-called the 5' RACE reads through MiXCR, storing one row per CDR3 protein. The sample consists of about 1,400,000 distinct CDR3 sequences, around 55% of them appearing once. The TCR originated in a man aged 18 to 30 in good health. V usage is TRBV20-1 and J usage is TRBJ1-2; D possibly corresponds to TRBD1 (5 bases). The sample comprised blood. This CDR3 is CSARDGGTPGWGYTF. CDR3 nucleotide sequence: TGCAGTGCTAGAGATGGGGGGACGCCCGGCTGGGGCTACACCTTC.